Listed below are T cell receptor beta chains from one sample, sequenced in a study of cytomegalovirus exposure and HLA in healthy donors. TCRdb keeps only in-frame clones here, not all; method: immunoSEQ multiplex PCR. This table has roughly 120,000 clones, roughly 62% appearing once. The material sequenced was PBMCs. These receptors were obtained from a man younger than 40 in good health and CMV-seropositive. CDR3s include the opening cysteine and the closing phenylalanine or tryptophan. A D gene is named only where the DNA matches it firmly. Not all rows give a size; the values are once, few, many and, for expanded clones, a class.

>TRBV12-5|TRBJ2-2|NA|NA
TGTGCTAGTGGTTACACGGGGGCCGGGGAGCTGTTTTTT
CASGYTGAGELFF
>TRBV5-5|TRBJ2-6|once|NA
TGTGCCAGCAGCTTGGCCCCAGAGCGGAACTCTGGGGCCAACGTCCTGACTTTC
CASSLAPERNSGANVLTF
>TRBV19|TRBJ1-1|once|TRBD1
TGTGCCAGTAGTTTAGGGGGCGGCACTGAAGCTTTCTTT
CASSLGGGTEAFF
>TRBV7-2|TRBJ2-1|NA|NA
TGTGCCAGCAGCTTAGCCGGAAGCGGGCAATACAATGAGCAGTTCTTC
CASSLAGSGQYNEQFF
>TRBV7-8|TRBJ2-7|NA|TRBD2
TGTGCCAGCAGTCGTAGCGGGACCTACGAGCAGTACTTC
CASSRSGTYEQYF
>TRBV4-3|TRBJ2-1|once|TRBD2
TGCGCCAGCAGCCAAGAATTACTAGCGCGGTACAATGAGCAGTTCTTC
CASSQELLARYNEQFF
>TRBV11-2|TRBJ2-5|NA|NA
TGTGCCAGCAGCCCCTTAGTACACCAAGAGACCCAGTACTTC
CASSPLVHQETQYF
>TRBV7-9|TRBJ1-5|NA|NA
TGTGCCAGCAGCTTAGACTCGGGAGGGAATCAGCCCCAGCATTTT
CASSLDSGGNQPQHF
>TRBV7-8|TRBJ2-2|NA|TRBD1
TGTGCCAGCAGTCCTCAGGGGGCGCGGACCGGGGAGCTGTTTTTT
CASSPQGARTGELFF
>TRBV29-1|TRBJ1-3|NA|NA
TGCAGCGTTGAATCTTCAGGGTTTGGAAACACCATATATTTT
CSVESSGFGNTIYF